The 17 T cell receptor beta chains below were found in one sample sequenced in a study of CXCR3-negative and CXCR3-positive naive CD8 T cells. Study-wide findings and caveats: Against CXCR3-negative naive cells, CXCR3-positive naive cells showed more hydrophobic TRB CDR3s.

The study made its TRB cDNA libraries by 5' RACE, adding UMI labels. From its re-call of the 5' RACE reads, TCRdb lists each CDR3 protein once, without DNA. The table lists about 85,000 distinct CDR3 sequences. These TCRs are of unknown antigen specificity. The sequenced sample was naive CXCR3+ CD8+ T cells from blood. The subset is: CD45RO-CCR7+CD27+CD95- naive CD8+ T cells expressing CXCR3 (TNR3+). The origin of the receptors is a human donor in good health. Some clones in this sample may be carry-over from other donors' samples.

This chain links TRBV11-3 with TRBJ2-1; TCRdb's D gene call, TRBD2, goes unchecked for lack of DNA. The length of the CDR3 is 15 residues. Germline values: CDR1 SGHNT, CDR2 YENEEA. CDR3 amino acids: CASSRSRAGREGQFF.

The genes are TRBV12-3 or TRBV12-4 and TRBJ1-1; the TCRdb call, TRBD1, lacks DNA for checking. The CDR3 runs to 14 residues. This CDR3 reads CASSSDRGSTEAFF.

J is TRBJ2-7 and V is TRBV29-1; as DNA is missing, the TRBD1 call by TCRdb cannot be tested. Germline V gene data show CDR1 as SQVTM and CDR2 as ANQGSEA. This CDR3 has 13 amino acids. The CDR3 loop reads CTLGQGRPYEQYF.

The V and J genes are TRBV5-1 and TRBJ1-1. Germline assignment: CDR1 SGHRS and CDR2 YFSETQ. This CDR3 region has 15 residues. Here the CDR3 reads CASSLHSSSGTEAFF.

This sequence joins TRBV2 and TRBJ2-2; TCRdb gives TRBD1 as the D gene, but with no DNA this cannot be confirmed. The germline V gene has CDR1 SNHLY and CDR2 FYNNEI. CDR3 length: 16 residues. CDR3 amino acids: CASHRARGGNTGELFF.

V gene TRBV3-1 combines with J gene TRBJ2-7; with no DNA, the TCRdb D assignment of TRBD1 cannot be verified. CDR1 LGHDT and CDR2 YNNKEL come from the germline V gene (reference sequence). CDR3 length: 15 residues. The CDR3 region is CASSQDSQRLGGQYF.

The V gene is TRBV7-7, the J gene TRBJ2-5; TCRdb picks TRBD1, but there is no DNA to check that call. The CDR3 is made up of 13 amino acids. Germline CDR1 and CDR2: SSHAT and FNYEAQ (reference sequence). This chain's CDR3 is CASSWDPQETQYF.

This CDR3 is CASSLGPSGISYEQYF. The rearrangement uses TRBV5-5 and TRBJ2-7; no DNA is available, so the TRBD2 call from TCRdb remains unchecked. The CDR3 sequence is 16 residues long. CDR1 and CDR2 (germline): SGHKS, YYEKEE (reference sequence).

The chain employs TRBV13 and TRBJ1-1. CDR1 and CDR2 (germline): PRHDT, FYEKMQ (reference sequence). The CDR3 runs to 15 residues. The chain's CDR3 is CASSSNGPLNTEAFF.

V gene TRBV28 combines with J gene TRBJ2-4; TCRdb's D gene call, TRBD1, goes unchecked for lack of DNA. Germline V CDR1 and CDR2: MDHEN, SYDVKM. CDR3 size: 15 residues. This CDR3 is CASSPPGPDGNIQYF.

This chain joins TRBV6-6 and TRBJ2-1. This CDR3 contains 12 residues. CDR1 MNHNY and CDR2 SVGAGI come from the germline V gene (reference sequence). The CDR3: CASSANSNEQFF.

The V and J genes are TRBV6-1 and TRBJ2-7; TCRdb outputs TRBD1, but without DNA this stays unchecked. The CDR3 is 15 amino acids. Per germline, CDR1 MNHNS and CDR2 SASEGT. CDR3 loop: CASSQGEGISYEQYF.

V and J are TRBV14 and TRBJ2-1; TCRdb's D call, TRBD2, is unchecked because there is no DNA. The germline V gene encodes CDR1 SGHDN and CDR2 FVKESK. This CDR3 contains 14 residues. The CDR3 loop reads CASSPPSEWNEQFF.

The rearrangement links TRBV28 to TRBJ2-3; the TRBD1 assignment by TCRdb is unverifiable without DNA. Germline CDR1 MDHEN, CDR2 SYDVKM. This CDR3 has 15 amino acids. The CDR3 spells CASSPGTTRRDTQYF.

The chain couples TRBV29-1 to TRBJ1-2. The CDR3 contains 14 residues. CDR1 is SQVTM, CDR2 ANQGSEA, per germline. This CDR3 is CSVEEIDGYYGYTF.

The chain carries TRBV7-9 and TRBJ2-3. The CDR3 has 11 residues. Germline V lookup: CDR1 SEHNR, CDR2 FQNEAQ (reference sequence). CDR3 sequence: CASSQRDTQYF.

The V call is TRBV15, the J call TRBJ1-5. The germline V gene encodes CDR1 LNHNV and CDR2 YYDKDF (reference sequence). This CDR3 contains 17 residues. CDR3 loop: CATSRTKGGSSYQPQHF.